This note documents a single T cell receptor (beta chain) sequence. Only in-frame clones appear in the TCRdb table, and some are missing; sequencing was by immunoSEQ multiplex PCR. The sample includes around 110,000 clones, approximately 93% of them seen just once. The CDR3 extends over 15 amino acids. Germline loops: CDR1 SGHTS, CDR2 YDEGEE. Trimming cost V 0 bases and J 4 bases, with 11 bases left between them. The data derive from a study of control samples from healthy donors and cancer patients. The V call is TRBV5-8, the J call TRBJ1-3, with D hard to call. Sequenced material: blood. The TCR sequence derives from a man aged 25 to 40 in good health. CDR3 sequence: CASSLGASGGNTIYF. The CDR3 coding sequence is TGTGCCAGCAGCTTGGGAGCTTCTGGAGGAAACACCATATATTTT. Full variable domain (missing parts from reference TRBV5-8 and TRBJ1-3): EAGVTQSPTHLIKTRGQQATLRCSPISGHTSVYWYQQALGLGLQFLLWYDEGEERNRGNFPPRFSGRQFPNYSSELNVNALELEDSALYLCASSLGASGGNTIYFGEGSWLTVV.